This TCR beta chain was profiled in a study of graft-versus-host responses after intestinal transplantation. Across the study: Grafts were multivisceral, liver-intestinal, or isolated intestinal. Induction using anti-thymocyte globulin, followed by tacrolimus and steroids for two to three years, was given to all recipients.

The V and J ends lost 0 bases and 6 bases, in that order; junction bases with no gene match: 5. The CDR3 consists of 14 residues. CDR1 and CDR2 from the germline V gene are GTSNPN and SVGIG (reference sequence). Study-wide points: Circulating GvH clone levels at their peak were associated with HvG declines (early post-transplant). Detected in recipient marrow were GvH clones, some of which were first observed in ileum or blood.

Clones were sequenced by immunoSEQ multiplex PCR, and TCRdb holds only the in-frame ones, with some missing. The sample yields about 82,000 clones, 91% seen once. A remark on this clone: The antigen remains unidentified.

This specimen consisted of unstimulated CD4+ T cells sorted from spleen or lymph node cells, obtained before intestinal transplant. The source of this sequence is a human donor who received an intestinal transplant. V is TRBV30 and J is TRBJ2-1, with 7 nucleotides matching TRBD1. DNA for the CDR3: TGTGCCTGGAGTGTACGTACAGGGGTCAATGAGCAGTTCTTC. Translating gives CAWSVRTGVNEQFF.